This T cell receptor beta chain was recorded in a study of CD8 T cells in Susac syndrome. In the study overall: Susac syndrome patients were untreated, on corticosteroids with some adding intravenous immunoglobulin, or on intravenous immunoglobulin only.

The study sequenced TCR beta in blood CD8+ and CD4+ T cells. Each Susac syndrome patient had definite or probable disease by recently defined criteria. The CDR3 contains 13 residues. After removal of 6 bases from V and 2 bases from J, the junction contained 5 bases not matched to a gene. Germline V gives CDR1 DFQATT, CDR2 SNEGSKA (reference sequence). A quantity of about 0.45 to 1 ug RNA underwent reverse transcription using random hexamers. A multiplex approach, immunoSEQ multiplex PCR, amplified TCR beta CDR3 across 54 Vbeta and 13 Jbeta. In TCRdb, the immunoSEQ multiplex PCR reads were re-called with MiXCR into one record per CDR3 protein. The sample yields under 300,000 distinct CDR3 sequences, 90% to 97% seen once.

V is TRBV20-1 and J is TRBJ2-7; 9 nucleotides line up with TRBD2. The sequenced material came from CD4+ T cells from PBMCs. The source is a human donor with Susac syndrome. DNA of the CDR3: TGCAGTGCCTCGAGGACTAGCGCCTACGAGCAGTACTTC. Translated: CSASRTSAYEQYF.